This T cell receptor beta chain was found in a study of regulatory T cells in long-lasting Graves disease. The study's findings and limits: Study of thyroid tissue was not done, with only peripheral blood studied. The sample size was small, and this may have reduced accuracy.

The time point here: persistent/refractory GD, antithyroid drugs over 5 years with positive TRAb. The TCR library was prepared using RNA isolated from PBMCs. Ten or more counts support this clonotype. Antigen unknown. Construction of TCR beta libraries relied on iRepertoire HTBI primers and on Arm-PCR targeting CDR3 regions. Per the authors' pipeline: The samples included 60 to 65 TRBV and about 13 TRBJ segments. A single record per CDR3 protein comes from TCRdb applying MiXCR to the multiplex PCR reads. TCRdb assigned the V and J calls; the authors' analysis was not used. The repertoire holds 400,000 to 500,000 distinct CDR3 sequences, with over 20% as singletons. Per germline, CDR1 MDHEN and CDR2 SYDVKM. The V and J ends lost 4 bases and 4 bases, in that order; junction bases with no gene match: 7. CDR3 length: 15 residues.

This TCR was sampled from a female donor with Graves disease. This specimen consisted of peripheral blood mononuclear cells (PBMCs), obtained when the disease was refractory, from a patient treated with antithyroid drugs. The J gene is TRBJ1-2, the V gene TRBV28, with 9 bases identical to TRBD1. The CDR3: CASSSQGARGYGYTF. The CDR3 DNA is TGTGCCAGCAGTTCACAGGGGGCGCGTGGCTATGGCTACACCTTC.